Below, 15 T cell receptor beta chains from the same sample are listed, as sequenced in a study of blood T cell repertoires in COVID-19. Using immunoSEQ multiplex PCR, the repertoire was profiled, and TCRdb retains in-frame clones only, with some absent. The table lists approximately 110,000 clones, 70% to 85% of them singletons. The material sequenced was peripheral blood. Every receptor here comes from a human donor with acute or convalescent COVID-19. The donor label of this sample is uncertain.

The V gene is TRBV5-5, the J gene TRBJ2-3; D might be TRBD2 (7 bases). Germline V lookup: CDR1 SGHKS, CDR2 YYEKEE (reference sequence). The V and J ends lost 3 bases and 3 bases respectively, with 11 bases between them. CDR3 length equals 14 residues. The CDR3 coding sequence is TGTGCCAGCAGCTGGGGAGGGGGTACAGATACGCAGTATTTT. Encoded protein: CASSWGGGTDTQYF.

This clone has just one count. A read error is possible here, since a much larger clone lies one base away. This chain links TRBV2 with TRBJ2-3; 10 bases fit TRBD2. The CDR3 sequence is 15 residues long. J lost 1 base, V lost 3 bases, and 1 base had no gene match. Germline V gives CDR1 SNHLY, CDR2 FYNNEI. CDR3 sequence: CASSDLAGGTDTQYF. DNA for the CDR3: TGTGCCAGCAGTGACCTAGCGGGGGGCACAGATACGCAGTATTTT. The complete variable domain, with remaining parts taken from reference TRBV2 and TRBJ2-3, reads EPEVTQTPSHQVTQMGQEVILRCVPISNHLYFYWYRQILGQKVEFLVSFYNNEISEKSEIFDDQFSVERPDGSNFTLKIRSTKLEDSAMYFCASSDLAGGTDTQYFGPGTRLTVL.

The genes are TRBV6-1 and TRBJ2-5; D remains ambiguous. The CDR3 runs to 11 residues. V lost 3 bases and J 8 bases, leaving 7 bases between the germline ends. Germline-derived CDR1 and CDR2 are MNHNS and SASEGT. CDR3 DNA sequence: TGTGCCAGCAGTGATATGGCCACCCAGTACTTC. Translated, it gives CASSDMATQYF.

The rearrangement links TRBV30 to TRBJ1-1, with 7 nucleotides matching TRBD1. With 0 bases clipped from V and 3 bases from J, the junction kept 10 bases outside the gene matches. This CDR3 is built from 16 residues. Per the germline V gene, CDR1 is GTSNPN and CDR2 is SVGIG (reference sequence). The DNA for the CDR3 is TGTGCCTGGAGTGTACGGGCAGGGGGTCGTGACACTGAAGCTTTCTTT. Translated: CAWSVRAGGRDTEAFF.

V is TRBV2 and J is TRBJ1-1; D is undetermined. The germline V gene encodes CDR1 SNHLY and CDR2 FYNNEI. The CDR3 runs 13 residues. Trimming pared 4 bases from V and 3 bases from J, leaving 9 bases between. CDR3 in DNA: TGTGCCAGCAGTGGTAACAGTTACACTGAAGCTTTCTTT. Translating gives CASSGNSYTEAFF.

The chain uses TRBV4-2 and TRBJ2-3; no reliable D call. The germline gives CDR1 LGHNA, CDR2 YNFKEQ. The CDR3 loop spans 17 amino acids. The V gene lost 0 bases and the J gene lost 0 bases, with 13 bases spanning the gap. The CDR3 here is CASSQEGYSLSTDTQYF. CDR3 nucleotide sequence: TGTGCCAGCAGCCAAGAGGGCTACTCGCTAAGCACAGATACGCAGTATTTT.

This chain links TRBV28 with TRBJ2-1; TRBD2 agrees at 9 bases. Germline CDR1 MDHEN, CDR2 SYDVKM. The junction had 6 bases not matched to a gene; V was cut back by 6 bases and J by 6 bases. This CDR3 spans 14 amino acids. CDR3 nucleotide sequence: TGTGCCAGCAGGAAGGGCGGGGGGGCCAATGAGCAGTTCTTC. Protein product: CASRKGGGANEQFF.

This clone came up once. The chain joins TRBV5-6 to TRBJ2-3; TRBD2 aligns across 11 bases. Looked up from germline, CDR1 is SGHDT and CDR2 is YYEEEE. Losses at the gene ends were 5 bases for V and 9 bases for J; bases not matched to a gene: 14. The CDR3 has 16 amino acids. DNA of the CDR3: TGTGCCAGCAGTTTTAGCGGGGGGGCACAGATAGGGACGCAGTATTTT. Amino acid sequence: CASSFSGGAQIGTQYF.

This clone was seen only once. The rearrangement links TRBV5-1 to TRBJ1-3, with D possibly matching TRBD1 (5 bases). Trimming removed 7 bases at V and 8 bases at J, with 22 bases between. Per the germline V gene, CDR1 is SGHRS and CDR2 is YFSETQ. The CDR3 runs 15 residues. CDR3 nucleotides: TGCGCCAGCTCGCCTGGACACCCTTCTCGAGACACCATATATTTT. Its translation: CASSPGHPSRDTIYF. The complete variable domain, with remaining parts taken from reference TRBV5-1 and TRBJ1-3, reads KAGVTQTPRYLIKTRGQQVTLSCSPISGHRSVSWYQQTPGQGLQFLFEYFSETQRNKGNFPGRFSGRQFSNSRSEMNVSTLELGDSALYLCASSPGHPSRDTIYFGEGSWLTVV.

The rearrangement links TRBV5-1 to TRBJ1-1; no clear D. Germline-derived CDR1 and CDR2 are SGHRS and YFSETQ. The V end lost 4 bases, the J end lost 5 bases, and 18 bases lay between the germline ends. The CDR3 totals 15 residues. DNA of the CDR3: TGCGCCAGCAGCCGAGCAGTCGATTACGGGACTGAAGCTTTCTTT. This encodes CASSRAVDYGTEAFF.

This rearrangement joins TRBV19 to TRBJ2-7, with D uncertain. The germline V and J ends were trimmed by 6 bases and 3 bases, with 6 bases remaining between them. The germline CDR1 and CDR2 sequences are LNHDA and SQIVND (reference sequence). This CDR3 region has 11 residues. The CDR3 sequence is CASRSNYEQYF. CDR3 bases: TGTGCCAGTAGGAGCAACTACGAGCAGTACTTC.

V is TRBV4-1 and J is TRBJ2-5; 13 bases are a match to TRBD2. This CDR3 region has 16 residues. V shed 1 base and J 5 bases; nucleotides not matched to a gene: 4. Germline-derived CDR1 and CDR2 are MGHRA and YSYEKL. This CDR3 reads CASSQVGLAGLETQYF. The CDR3 DNA sequence: TGCGCCAGCAGCCAAGTGGGACTAGCGGGGTTGGAGACCCAGTACTTC.

The rearrangement links TRBV27 to TRBJ2-5; the D gene is possibly TRBD2 (5 bases). The CDR3 spans 14 residues. V lost 5 bases and J 2 bases, leaving 12 bases between the germline ends. In germline, CDR1 is MNHEY, CDR2 SMNVEV (reference sequence). Here the CDR3 DNA reads TGTGCCAGCAGTACCCGGACTCTTCAAGAGACCCAGTACTTC. Translating it yields CASSTRTLQETQYF.

There are a few counts of this clone. V usage is TRBV18 and J usage is TRBJ1-4, with a possible D match to TRBD1 (6 bases). Germline values: CDR1 KGHSH, CDR2 LQKENI. The CDR3 has 15 residues. V lost 3 bases, J lost 3 bases, and 11 bases lay in between. The CDR3 sequence: CASSPWDTSNEKLFF. In DNA form, the CDR3 reads TGTGCCAGCTCACCTTGGGACACCTCTAATGAAAAACTGTTTTTT.

The chain is built from TRBV6-4 and TRBJ1-2; D might be TRBD1 (5 bases). V was shortened by 0 bases and J by 2 bases, with 31 bases between the two germline ends. Looked up from germline, CDR1 is MRHNA and CDR2 is SNTAGT. This CDR3 contains 22 residues. The CDR3, as DNA: TGTGCCAGCAGTGACTCGATGATCCCGAGCCAGCCCCAGGGCCAGGTGAACTATGGCTACACCTTC. Translated, it gives CASSDSMIPSQPQGQVNYGYTF.